This T cell receptor (beta chain) was observed in a study of blood T cell repertoires in COVID-19. Authors' data handling: Using reference gene primer amplification, nucleated cell counts were estimated. Using immunoSEQ multiplex PCR, the repertoire was profiled, and TCRdb retains in-frame clones only, with some absent. D and trimming come from the DNA, and the V and J calls and clone size come from that table. The sample records 75,000 to 90,000 clones, around 85% being singletons. Germline-derived CDR1 and CDR2 are SGHDN and FVKESK. The V end lost 1 base, the J end lost 3 bases, and 7 bases lay between the germline ends. CDR3 length: 14 residues.

Sequenced sample: peripheral blood. The genes are TRBV14 and TRBJ2-1, with D possibly TRBD2 on 5 matching bases. The clonotype comes from an elderly man with active or convalescent COVID-19. The chain's CDR3 is CASSQAGFYNEQFF. The CDR3, as DNA: TGTGCCAGCAGCCAAGCGGGGTTCTACAATGAGCAGTTCTTC.